Below are 24 T cell receptor beta chains sequenced from a single sample in a study of regulatory T cells in long-lasting Graves disease. Time point indicated: newly diagnosed GD, antithyroid drugs for less than 3 months. PBMC-extracted RNA yielded the TCR library. iRepertoire HTBI primers and Arm-PCR of CDR3 regions built TCR beta libraries. MiXCR, run by TCRdb on the multiplex PCR reads, gives a single entry per CDR3 protein. Among 400,000 to 500,000 distinct CDR3 sequences listed, roughly 15% were seen once. The sample was also reused in another study, on T cells in Graves' hyperthyroidism and ophthalmopathy.

Sequences were derived from peripheral blood mononuclear cells (PBMCs), sampled at new diagnosis, from a patient treated with antithyroid drugs. The receptors come from a woman in her 50s with Graves disease.

This clonotype was recorded at least ten times. The rearrangement uses TRBV7-9 and TRBJ2-7; 12 bases match TRBD2. The CDR3 covers 16 residues. The trim removed 5 bases at V and 4 bases at J, leaving 9 bases unmatched. Germline CDR1 is SEHNR and CDR2 is FQNEAQ (reference sequence). The CDR3 loop is CASSGGLAGPAYEQYF. The CDR3 DNA reads as TGTGCCAGCAGCGGAGGACTAGCGGGACCAGCTTACGAGCAGTACTTC. The complete variable domain, with remaining parts taken from reference TRBV7-9 and TRBJ2-7, reads DTGVSQNPRHKITKRGQNVTFRCDPISEHNRLYWYRQTLGQGPEFLTYFQNEAQLEKSRLLSDRFSAERPKGSFSTLEIQRTEQGDSAMYLCASSGGLAGPAYEQYFGPGTRLTVT.

At least ten counts were recorded for this clonotype. J is TRBJ2-1 and V is TRBV7-2; TRBD1 or TRBD2 may be the D gene (5 bases each). Germline V CDR1 and CDR2: SGHTA, FQGNSA. The CDR3 spans 15 residues. Trimming pared 5 bases from V and 0 bases from J, leaving 11 bases between. CDR3 in DNA: TGTGCCAGCAGCCGGGACCCTAGCTCCTACAATGAGCAGTTCTTC. It is translated as CASSRDPSSYNEQFF.

The rearrangement links TRBV5-8 to TRBJ2-1, with a possible D match to TRBD2 (6 bases). V shed 2 bases and J shed 9 bases, with 9 bases lying between them. Germline-derived CDR1 and CDR2 are SGHTS and YDEGEE. The CDR3 loop spans 12 amino acids. The CDR3, as DNA: TGTGCCAGCAGCTTAGGAGGGCTTGAGCAGTTCTTC. Translation gives CASSLGGLEQFF.

The table lists this clonotype with a few counts. This chain joins TRBV30 and TRBJ1-2, with 7 positions matching TRBD1. This CDR3 has 14 amino acids. V dropped 1 base and J dropped 2; count of bases not matched to a gene: 4. Per germline, CDR1 GTSNPN and CDR2 SVGIG (reference sequence). The CDR3 DNA reads as TGTGCCTGGAGTGCTCTGACAGGGAACTATGGCTACACCTTC. The encoded protein is CAWSALTGNYGYTF.

There are many counts of this clonotype. The rearrangement links TRBV28 to TRBJ1-4; TRBD1 is a possible D gene (6 bases). Germline V gene data show CDR1 as MDHEN and CDR2 as SYDVKM. Trimming removed 5 bases from V and 6 bases from J, with 16 bases in between. The CDR3 length is 15 residues. CDR3 in amino acids: CASSIDRPQYEKLFF. CDR3 nucleotide sequence: TGTGCCAGCAGTATCGACAGGCCTCAATATGAAAAACTGTTTTTT. The variable domain in full, with the rest retrieved from reference TRBV28 and TRBJ1-4, is DVKVTQSSRYLVKRTGEKVFLECVQDMDHENMFWYRQDPGLGLRLIYFSYDVKMKEKGDIPEGYSVSREKKERFSLILESASTNQTSMYLCASSIDRPQYEKLFFGSGTQLSVL.

This clonotype has a count of ten or more. The J gene is TRBJ2-1, the V gene TRBV9; D remains unclear. Germline V gene sequence: CDR1 SGDLS, CDR2 YYNGEE. This CDR3 contains 11 residues. V was shortened by 0 bases and J by 9 bases, with 4 bases between the two germline ends. CDR3 region: CASSVAVEQFF. The CDR3 DNA follows: TGTGCCAGCAGCGTAGCTGTTGAGCAGTTCTTC.

The sample holds many counts of this clonotype. The chain joins TRBV12-3 or TRBV12-4 to TRBJ2-5; 8 bases are shared with TRBD1. CDR3 length: 16 residues. With V trimmed by 3 bases and J by 4 bases, 10 bases remained unmatched. This chain's CDR3 is CASSFFPGGAGETQYF. CDR3 DNA: TGTGCCAGCAGTTTTTTTCCAGGGGGCGCAGGAGAGACCCAGTACTTC.

Ten or more counts support this clonotype. The J gene is TRBJ2-5, the V gene TRBV7-3, with TRBD2 matching 7 bases. CDR1 SGHTA and CDR2 FQGTGA come from the germline V gene. Trimming took 6 bases from V and 3 from J; bases not matched to a gene: 16. This CDR3 is 17 amino acids long. The CDR3 sequence is CASRPFLTSELKETQYF. In DNA, the CDR3 is TGTGCCAGCAGACCCTTCCTTACTAGCGAACTTAAAGAGACCCAGTACTTC.

This clonotype was recorded many times. In nucleotides, the CDR3 is TGTGCCAGCAGTGTCCGGACAGTCTACGAGCAGTACTTC. It translates to CASSVRTVYEQYF. V usage is TRBV2 and J usage is TRBJ2-7, with a possible D match to TRBD1 (6 bases). Trimming stripped 4 bases from V and 3 bases from J, with 10 bases between. Germline lookup yields CDR1 SNHLY and CDR2 FYNNEI. The CDR3 contains 13 residues.

The chain recombines TRBV20-1 with TRBJ2-1, with a tentative D call TRBD2 (6 bases). The J call may be incorrect, as the DNA end agrees better with TRBJ2-5. This CDR3 has 14 amino acids. Germline V CDR1 and CDR2: DFQATT, SNEGSKA (reference sequence). CDR3: CSARALTSQETQYF. DNA of the CDR3: TGCAGTGCTAGAGCCCTGACTAGTCAAGAGACCCAGTACTTC.

This clonotype was recorded at least ten times. This rearrangement joins TRBV5-6 to TRBJ2-5; D not resolved. V was pared by 4 bases and J by 1 base, with 11 bases between. The CDR3 has 14 amino acids. Germline values: CDR1 SGHDT, CDR2 YYEEEE. CDR3 nucleotides: TGTGCCAGCAGCCACACCGGCTCCCAAGAGACCCAGTACTTC. Its translation is CASSHTGSQETQYF. The full variable domain, completed using reference TRBV5-6 and TRBJ2-5, is DAGVTQSPTHLIKTRGQQVTLRCSPKSGHDTVSWYQQALGQGPQFIFQYYEEEERQRGNFPDRFSGHQFPNYSSELNVNALLLGDSALYLCASSHTGSQETQYFGPGTRLLVL.

This clonotype has at least ten counts. The CDR3 is CASSLRAGGQETQYF. The DNA for the CDR3 is TGTGCCAGCAGTTTAAGGGCAGGGGGGCAAGAGACCCAGTACTTC. The chain links TRBV12-3 or TRBV12-4 to TRBJ2-5, with D perhaps TRBD1 (7 bases). This CDR3 is 15 amino acids long. V shed 2 bases and J shed 2 bases, with 12 bases lying between them.

This clonotype occurred many times. The chain uses TRBV2 and TRBJ1-1, with no clear D. The CDR3 extends over 15 amino acids. Germline loops: CDR1 SNHLY, CDR2 FYNNEI. Trimming stripped 6 bases from V and 5 bases from J, with 19 bases between. As DNA, the CDR3 is TGTGCCAGCAGCCTACACTTCTTTACGGGAACTGAAGCTTTCTTT. It codes for CASSLHFFTGTEAFF. Supplemented by reference TRBV2 and TRBJ1-1, the full variable domain reads EPEVTQTPSHQVTQMGQEVILRCVPISNHLYFYWYRQILGQKVEFLVSFYNNEISEKSEIFDDQFSVERPDGSNFTLKIRSTKLEDSAMYFCASSLHFFTGTEAFFGQGTRLTVV.

The rearrangement uses TRBV10-3 and TRBJ2-2; the D gene could be TRBD1 or TRBD2 (5 bases each). Germline CDR1 ENHRY, CDR2 SYGVKD. Trimming left V 4 bases short and J 3 bases short, with 9 bases between. The CDR3 sequence is 14 residues long. CDR3 nucleotide sequence: TGTGCCATCAGTGCAGGGAGTGACACCGGGGAGCTGTTTTTT. Its translation: CAISAGSDTGELFF.

This clonotype was recorded many times. The chain recombines TRBV7-9 with TRBJ2-3; D remains unclear. The V gene's germline CDR1 is SEHNR and CDR2 FQNEAQ (reference sequence). The germline V and J ends were trimmed by 5 bases and 0 bases, with 21 bases remaining between them. The CDR3 loop spans 18 amino acids. The CDR3 spells CASSPGEHWVISTDTQYF. The CDR3 nucleotides are TGTGCCAGCAGCCCCGGAGAGCATTGGGTAATCAGCACAGATACGCAGTATTTT. Looking up the rest from reference TRBV7-9 and TRBJ2-3 gives the full variable domain: DTGVSQNPRHKITKRGQNVTFRCDPISEHNRLYWYRQTLGQGPEFLTYFQNEAQLEKSRLLSDRFSAERPKGSFSTLEIQRTEQGDSAMYLCASSPGEHWVISTDTQYFGPGTRLTVL.

V gene TRBV18 combines with J gene TRBJ2-7; possibly TRBD2 for D (6 bases). CDR1 is KGHSH and CDR2 is LQKENI in the germline V gene. Trimming stripped 3 bases from V and 4 bases from J, with 16 bases between. The CDR3 consists of 15 residues. The DNA for the CDR3 is TGTGCCAGCTCACCGGGCGACGCCGGGACTTACGAGCAGTACTTC. It specifies CASSPGDAGTYEQYF.

This clonotype has at least ten counts. The V and J genes are TRBV12-3 or TRBV12-4 and TRBJ1-2; 8 bases match TRBD1. Trimming at V came to 6 bases and at J to 6 bases, leaving 12 bases not matched to a gene. There are 15 residues in the CDR3. The CDR3 is CASSPGTGAGDGYTF. The CDR3 nucleotides read TGTGCCAGCAGCCCCGGGACAGGCGCCGGGGATGGCTACACCTTC.

The DNA of the CDR3 is TGTGCCAGCAGTTTTCCGGGGAATAATGAAAAACTGTTTTTT. Residues: CASSFPGNNEKLFF. The chain couples TRBV28 to TRBJ1-4; the D is unclear. Per germline, CDR1 MDHEN and CDR2 SYDVKM. V was trimmed by 3 bases and J by 4 bases, leaving 9 bases between them. CDR3 length equals 14 residues.

This clonotype appeared many times. For the CDR3, the DNA is TGTGCCAGCAGTTTGGGGACAGGGAATGGCTACACCTTC. Amino acid sequence: CASSLGTGNGYTF. The rearrangement joins TRBV12-3 or TRBV12-4 to TRBJ1-2; 9 nucleotides match TRBD1. With V trimmed by 3 bases and J by 6 bases, 2 bases remained unmatched. This CDR3 contains 13 residues.

On this clonotype itself: A single base separates this from a much larger clone, so it may be a read error. V gene TRBV2 combines with J gene TRBJ2-1, with D perhaps matching TRBD1 (6 bases). Germline CDR1 SNHLY, CDR2 FYNNEI. The CDR3 consists of 12 residues. The CDR3 loop is CASATGYNGQFF. In DNA, the CDR3 is TGTGCCAGCGCCACAGGGTACAATGGGCAGTTCTTC.

In its sample, this clonotype was seen a few times. The gene calls are TRBV19 and TRBJ1-5; 9 bases align to TRBD1. CDR1 is LNHDA, CDR2 SQIVND, per germline (reference sequence). Trimming cost V 3 bases and J 6 bases; bases outside gene matches: 3. CDR3 length: 14 amino acids. The CDR3 loop reads CASSITGGGQPQHF. The CDR3 DNA follows: TGTGCCAGTAGTATTACAGGGGGCGGTCAGCCCCAGCATTTT.

The chain employs TRBV7-9 and TRBJ2-1; D gene unclear. Trimming pared 5 bases from V and 4 bases from J, leaving 18 bases between. This CDR3 is built from 16 residues. The germline CDR1 and CDR2 sequences are SEHNR and FQNEAQ (reference sequence). This chain's CDR3 is CASSLAESDEYNEQFF. Written as DNA, the CDR3 is TGTGCCAGCAGCCTGGCGGAGTCGGACGAGTACAATGAGCAGTTCTTC.

This clonotype was observed many times. The chain recombines TRBV3-1 with TRBJ2-7; either TRBD1 or TRBD2 may fit D (6 bases each). The CDR3 consists of 12 residues. V was clipped by 4 bases and J by 7 bases, with 11 bases between them. Germline V lookup: CDR1 LGHDT, CDR2 YNNKEL (reference sequence). CDR3 amino acids: CASSRGAREQYF. CDR3 sequence (DNA): TGTGCCAGCAGCCGGGGGGCGCGGGAGCAGTACTTC.

As concerns this clonotype: Only one base separates this from a far larger clonotype, so it likely reflects a read error. The rearrangement uses TRBV5-1 and TRBJ2-3; D is tentatively TRBD1 or TRBD2 (6 bases each). The J call could be wrong; TRBJ2-7 is a better fit for the DNA end. Germline CDR1 is SGHRS and CDR2 is YFSETQ. The CDR3 spans 14 residues. CDR3 nucleotides: TGCGCCAGCAGCCCGGGGGCAGGGCACTACGAGCAGTACTTC. Protein product: CASSPGAGHYEQYF.